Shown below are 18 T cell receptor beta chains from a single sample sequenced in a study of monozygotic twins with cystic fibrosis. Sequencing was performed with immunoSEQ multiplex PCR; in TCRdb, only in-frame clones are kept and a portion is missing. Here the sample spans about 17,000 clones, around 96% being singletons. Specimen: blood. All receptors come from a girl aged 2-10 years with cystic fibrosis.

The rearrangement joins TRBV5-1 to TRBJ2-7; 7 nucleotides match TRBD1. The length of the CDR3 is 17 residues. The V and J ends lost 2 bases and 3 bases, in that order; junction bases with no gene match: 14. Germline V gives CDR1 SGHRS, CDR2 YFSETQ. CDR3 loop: CASSFGLFGTEIYEQYF. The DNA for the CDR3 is TGCGCCAGCAGCTTTGGTTTATTCGGGACAGAAATCTACGAGCAGTACTTC.

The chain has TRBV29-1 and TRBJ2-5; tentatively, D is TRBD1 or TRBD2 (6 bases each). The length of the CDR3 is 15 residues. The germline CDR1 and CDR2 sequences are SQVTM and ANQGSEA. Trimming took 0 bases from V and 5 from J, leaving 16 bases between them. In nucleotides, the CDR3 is TGCAGCGTTGAAGATCGTGGGGGGCCATGGGAGACCCAGTACTTC. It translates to CSVEDRGGPWETQYF.

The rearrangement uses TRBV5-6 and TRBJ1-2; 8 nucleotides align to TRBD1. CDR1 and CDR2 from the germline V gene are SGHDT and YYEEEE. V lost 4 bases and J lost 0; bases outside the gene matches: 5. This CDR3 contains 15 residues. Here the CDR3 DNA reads TGTGCCAGCAGCGGAGGGACAGGCTCTAACTATGGCTACACCTTC. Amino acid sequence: CASSGGTGSNYGYTF.

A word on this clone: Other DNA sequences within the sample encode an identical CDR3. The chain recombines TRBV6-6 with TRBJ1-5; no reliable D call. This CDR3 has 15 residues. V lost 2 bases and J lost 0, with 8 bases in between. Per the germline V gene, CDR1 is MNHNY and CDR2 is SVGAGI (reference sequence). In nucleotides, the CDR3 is TGTGCCAGCAGTTACGGAGGATATAGCAATCAGCCCCAGCATTTT. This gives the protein CASSYGGYSNQPQHF.

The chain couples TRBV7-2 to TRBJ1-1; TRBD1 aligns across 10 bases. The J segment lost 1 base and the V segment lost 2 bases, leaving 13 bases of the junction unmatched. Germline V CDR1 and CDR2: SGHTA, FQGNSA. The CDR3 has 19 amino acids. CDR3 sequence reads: CASSLTRQGAGSWNTEAFF. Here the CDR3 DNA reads TGTGCCAGCAGCTTAACTCGACAGGGGGCCGGATCTTGGAACACTGAAGCTTTCTTT.

CDR3 region: CASSDRLSGNTIYF. In nucleotides, the CDR3 is TGTGCCAGCAGCGACAGACTCTCTGGAAACACCATATATTTT. The V gene is TRBV6-1, the J gene TRBJ1-3, with TRBD1 as a possible D gene (5 bases). With 6 bases removed from V and 0 bases from J, the gap between germline ends came to 9 bases. This CDR3 has 14 amino acids. Germline V lookup: CDR1 MNHNS, CDR2 SASEGT.

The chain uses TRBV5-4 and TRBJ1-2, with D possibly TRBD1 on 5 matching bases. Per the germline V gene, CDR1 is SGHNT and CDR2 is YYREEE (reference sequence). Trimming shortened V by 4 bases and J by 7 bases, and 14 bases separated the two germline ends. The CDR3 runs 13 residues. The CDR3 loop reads CASSQRRGPGYTF. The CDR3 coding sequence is TGTGCCAGCAGCCAAAGGAGGGGACCTGGCTACACCTTC.

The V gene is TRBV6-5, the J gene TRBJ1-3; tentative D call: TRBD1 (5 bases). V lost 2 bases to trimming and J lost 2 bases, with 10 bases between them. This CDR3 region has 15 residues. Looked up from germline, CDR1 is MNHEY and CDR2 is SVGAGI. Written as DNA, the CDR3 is TGTGCCAGCAGTTACACGGGGCAGGCTGGAAACACCATATATTTT. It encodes CASSYTGQAGNTIYF.

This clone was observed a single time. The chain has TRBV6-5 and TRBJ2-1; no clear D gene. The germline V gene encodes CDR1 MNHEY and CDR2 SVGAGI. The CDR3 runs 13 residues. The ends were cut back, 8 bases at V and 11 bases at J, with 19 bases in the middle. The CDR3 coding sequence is TGTGCCAGCTTCGCGCTGTCGGGTACAAAGCAGTTCTTC. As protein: CASFALSGTKQFF.

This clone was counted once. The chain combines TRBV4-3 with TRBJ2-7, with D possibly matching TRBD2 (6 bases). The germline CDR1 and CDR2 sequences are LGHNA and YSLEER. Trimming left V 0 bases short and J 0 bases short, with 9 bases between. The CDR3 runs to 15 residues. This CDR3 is CASSQDTGGSYEQYF. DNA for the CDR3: TGCGCCAGCAGCCAAGATACCGGGGGCTCCTACGAGCAGTACTTC.

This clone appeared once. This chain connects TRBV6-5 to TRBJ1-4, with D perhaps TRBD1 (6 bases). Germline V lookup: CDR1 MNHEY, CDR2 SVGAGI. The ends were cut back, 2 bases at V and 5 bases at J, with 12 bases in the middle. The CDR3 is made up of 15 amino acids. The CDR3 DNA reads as TGTGCCAGCAGTTACGTGAGGGGGGACAATGAAAAACTGTTTTTT. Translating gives CASSYVRGDNEKLFF.

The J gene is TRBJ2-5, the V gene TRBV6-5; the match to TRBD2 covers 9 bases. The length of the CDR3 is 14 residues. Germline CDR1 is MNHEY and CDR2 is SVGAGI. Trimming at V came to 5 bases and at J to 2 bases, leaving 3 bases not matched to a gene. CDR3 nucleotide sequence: TGTGCCAGCAGTCCGGGACTAGCACAAGAGACCCAGTACTTC. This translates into CASSPGLAQETQYF.

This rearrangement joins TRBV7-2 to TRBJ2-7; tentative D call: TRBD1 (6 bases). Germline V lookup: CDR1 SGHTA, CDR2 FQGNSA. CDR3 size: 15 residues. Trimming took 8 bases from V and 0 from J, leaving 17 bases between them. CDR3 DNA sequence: TGTGCCAGCTCATACCGAGGGGGTGCCTCCTACGAGCAGTACTTC. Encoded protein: CASSYRGGASYEQYF.

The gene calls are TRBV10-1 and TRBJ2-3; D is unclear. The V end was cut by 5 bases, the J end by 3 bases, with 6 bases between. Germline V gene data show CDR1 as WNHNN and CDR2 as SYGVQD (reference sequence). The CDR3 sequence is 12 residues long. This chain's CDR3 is CASSTTTDTQYF. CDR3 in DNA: TGCGCCAGCAGTACAACAACAGATACGCAGTATTTT.

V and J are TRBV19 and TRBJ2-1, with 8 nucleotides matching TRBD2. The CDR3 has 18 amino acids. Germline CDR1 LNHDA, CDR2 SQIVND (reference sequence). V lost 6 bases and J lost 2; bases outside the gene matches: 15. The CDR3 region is CASRPSPSTGGTYNEQFF. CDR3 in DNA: TGTGCCAGTAGACCATCCCCATCAACGGGGGGGACCTACAATGAGCAGTTCTTC.

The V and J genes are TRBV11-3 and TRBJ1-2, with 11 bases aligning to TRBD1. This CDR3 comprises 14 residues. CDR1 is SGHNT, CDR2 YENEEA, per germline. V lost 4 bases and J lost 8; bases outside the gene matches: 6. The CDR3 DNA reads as TGTGCCAGCAGCTGGACAGGGGGCCGAAGAGGCTACACCTTC. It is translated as CASSWTGGRRGYTF.

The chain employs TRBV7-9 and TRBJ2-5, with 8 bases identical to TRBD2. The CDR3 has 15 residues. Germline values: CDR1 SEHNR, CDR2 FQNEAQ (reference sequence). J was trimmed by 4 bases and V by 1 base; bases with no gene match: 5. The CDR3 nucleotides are TGTGCCAGCAGCTTAGTAGTAGCGGGGTCAGAGACCCAGTACTTC. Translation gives CASSLVVAGSETQYF.

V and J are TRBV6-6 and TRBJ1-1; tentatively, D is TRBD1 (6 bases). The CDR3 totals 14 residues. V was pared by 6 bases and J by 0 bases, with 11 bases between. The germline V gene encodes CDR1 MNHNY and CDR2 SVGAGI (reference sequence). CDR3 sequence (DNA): TGTGCCAGCAGAAGGACAGCTATGAACACTGAAGCTTTCTTT. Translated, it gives CASRRTAMNTEAFF.